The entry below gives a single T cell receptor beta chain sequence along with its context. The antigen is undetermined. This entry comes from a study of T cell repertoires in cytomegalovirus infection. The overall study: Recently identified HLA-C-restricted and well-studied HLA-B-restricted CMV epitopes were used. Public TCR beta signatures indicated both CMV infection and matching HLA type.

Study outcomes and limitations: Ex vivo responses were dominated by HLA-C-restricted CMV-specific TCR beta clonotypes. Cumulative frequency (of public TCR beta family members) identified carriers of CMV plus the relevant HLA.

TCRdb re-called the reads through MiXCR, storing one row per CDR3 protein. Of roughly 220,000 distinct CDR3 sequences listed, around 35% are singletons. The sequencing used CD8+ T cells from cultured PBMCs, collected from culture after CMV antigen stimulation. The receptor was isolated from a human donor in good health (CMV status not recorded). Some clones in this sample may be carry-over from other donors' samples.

The DNA of the CDR3 is TGTGCCAGCAGCGTAGAAGCCCTTACTAGCGGGAGGGAGACCCAGTACTTC. It yields the protein CASSVEALTSGRETQYF. This chain uses TRBV9 with TRBJ2-5; 12 bases are a match to TRBD2. The CDR3 is made up of 17 amino acids. J gave up 5 bases and V 0 bases, and 8 bases lay outside the gene matches. Germline loops: CDR1 SGDLS, CDR2 YYNGEE.